This TCR beta chain was recorded in a study of T-cell reconstitution after alpha-beta-depleted transplantation in children. The library targeted TCRbeta and was prepared with unique molecular identifiers. TCRdb processed the PCR reads anew with MiXCR; each CDR3 protein has one entry. The sample yields 780,000 or so distinct CDR3 sequences, about 16% seen once. Study-level findings and limits: Alpha-beta T cells present about two months after transplant were reported to originate from several hundred expanded graft clones. T-cell counts and diversity were attributed mostly to newly produced T cells one year after transplant. Diversity of TCRbeta at day 60 was high in some patients, arising from surviving recipient T cells and thymic progenitors.

The CDR3 runs 16 residues. Trimming at V came to 7 bases and at J to 0 bases, leaving 9 bases not matched to a gene. In germline, CDR1 is SGHRS, CDR2 YFSETQ. This clonotype was counted ten times or more. Its matching antigen is unknown. The sample here was PBMCs, mostly from graft donor cells, taken 360 days after TCRalphabeta/CD19-depleted stem cell transplant. The chain carries TRBV5-1 and TRBJ2-2; 7 bases fit TRBD2. This receptor was obtained from a male patient under 18 who had a stem cell transplant for acute lymphoblastic leukemia, so the T cells may come from the graft donor. CDR3: CASSLPGLANTGELFF. The DNA for the CDR3 is TGCGCCAGCTCTCTCCCCGGACTAGCGAACACCGGGGAGCTGTTTTTT.